This T cell receptor beta chain comes out of a study of immune characterization of retroperitoneal liposarcoma. The CDR3 spans 13 residues. Germline V gene data show CDR1 as SEHNR and CDR2 as FQNEAQ (reference sequence). The V end was cut by 5 bases, the J end by 13 bases, with 18 bases between. By share of the sample, this clonotype is medium-sized (0.01 to 0.1%). TCRdb processed the PCR reads anew with MiXCR; each CDR3 protein has one entry. The sample lists around 20,000 distinct CDR3 sequences; more than 30% were seen once. The V and J genes are TRBV7-9 and TRBJ2-1, with D perhaps TRBD2 (5 bases). The TCR comes from a male donor with retroperitoneal liposarcoma. The sequencing sample was made of blood. This CDR3 is CASSRTGSETQFF. DNA of the CDR3: TGTGCCAGCAGCAGGACGGGGTCAGAGACCCAGTTCTTC. Combining the CDR3 with reference TRBV7-9 and TRBJ2-1 gives the whole variable domain DTGVSQNPRHKITKRGQNVTFRCDPISEHNRLYWYRQTLGQGPEFLTYFQNEAQLEKSRLLSDRFSAERPKGSFSTLEIQRTEQGDSAMYLCASSRTGSETQFFGPGTRLTVL.